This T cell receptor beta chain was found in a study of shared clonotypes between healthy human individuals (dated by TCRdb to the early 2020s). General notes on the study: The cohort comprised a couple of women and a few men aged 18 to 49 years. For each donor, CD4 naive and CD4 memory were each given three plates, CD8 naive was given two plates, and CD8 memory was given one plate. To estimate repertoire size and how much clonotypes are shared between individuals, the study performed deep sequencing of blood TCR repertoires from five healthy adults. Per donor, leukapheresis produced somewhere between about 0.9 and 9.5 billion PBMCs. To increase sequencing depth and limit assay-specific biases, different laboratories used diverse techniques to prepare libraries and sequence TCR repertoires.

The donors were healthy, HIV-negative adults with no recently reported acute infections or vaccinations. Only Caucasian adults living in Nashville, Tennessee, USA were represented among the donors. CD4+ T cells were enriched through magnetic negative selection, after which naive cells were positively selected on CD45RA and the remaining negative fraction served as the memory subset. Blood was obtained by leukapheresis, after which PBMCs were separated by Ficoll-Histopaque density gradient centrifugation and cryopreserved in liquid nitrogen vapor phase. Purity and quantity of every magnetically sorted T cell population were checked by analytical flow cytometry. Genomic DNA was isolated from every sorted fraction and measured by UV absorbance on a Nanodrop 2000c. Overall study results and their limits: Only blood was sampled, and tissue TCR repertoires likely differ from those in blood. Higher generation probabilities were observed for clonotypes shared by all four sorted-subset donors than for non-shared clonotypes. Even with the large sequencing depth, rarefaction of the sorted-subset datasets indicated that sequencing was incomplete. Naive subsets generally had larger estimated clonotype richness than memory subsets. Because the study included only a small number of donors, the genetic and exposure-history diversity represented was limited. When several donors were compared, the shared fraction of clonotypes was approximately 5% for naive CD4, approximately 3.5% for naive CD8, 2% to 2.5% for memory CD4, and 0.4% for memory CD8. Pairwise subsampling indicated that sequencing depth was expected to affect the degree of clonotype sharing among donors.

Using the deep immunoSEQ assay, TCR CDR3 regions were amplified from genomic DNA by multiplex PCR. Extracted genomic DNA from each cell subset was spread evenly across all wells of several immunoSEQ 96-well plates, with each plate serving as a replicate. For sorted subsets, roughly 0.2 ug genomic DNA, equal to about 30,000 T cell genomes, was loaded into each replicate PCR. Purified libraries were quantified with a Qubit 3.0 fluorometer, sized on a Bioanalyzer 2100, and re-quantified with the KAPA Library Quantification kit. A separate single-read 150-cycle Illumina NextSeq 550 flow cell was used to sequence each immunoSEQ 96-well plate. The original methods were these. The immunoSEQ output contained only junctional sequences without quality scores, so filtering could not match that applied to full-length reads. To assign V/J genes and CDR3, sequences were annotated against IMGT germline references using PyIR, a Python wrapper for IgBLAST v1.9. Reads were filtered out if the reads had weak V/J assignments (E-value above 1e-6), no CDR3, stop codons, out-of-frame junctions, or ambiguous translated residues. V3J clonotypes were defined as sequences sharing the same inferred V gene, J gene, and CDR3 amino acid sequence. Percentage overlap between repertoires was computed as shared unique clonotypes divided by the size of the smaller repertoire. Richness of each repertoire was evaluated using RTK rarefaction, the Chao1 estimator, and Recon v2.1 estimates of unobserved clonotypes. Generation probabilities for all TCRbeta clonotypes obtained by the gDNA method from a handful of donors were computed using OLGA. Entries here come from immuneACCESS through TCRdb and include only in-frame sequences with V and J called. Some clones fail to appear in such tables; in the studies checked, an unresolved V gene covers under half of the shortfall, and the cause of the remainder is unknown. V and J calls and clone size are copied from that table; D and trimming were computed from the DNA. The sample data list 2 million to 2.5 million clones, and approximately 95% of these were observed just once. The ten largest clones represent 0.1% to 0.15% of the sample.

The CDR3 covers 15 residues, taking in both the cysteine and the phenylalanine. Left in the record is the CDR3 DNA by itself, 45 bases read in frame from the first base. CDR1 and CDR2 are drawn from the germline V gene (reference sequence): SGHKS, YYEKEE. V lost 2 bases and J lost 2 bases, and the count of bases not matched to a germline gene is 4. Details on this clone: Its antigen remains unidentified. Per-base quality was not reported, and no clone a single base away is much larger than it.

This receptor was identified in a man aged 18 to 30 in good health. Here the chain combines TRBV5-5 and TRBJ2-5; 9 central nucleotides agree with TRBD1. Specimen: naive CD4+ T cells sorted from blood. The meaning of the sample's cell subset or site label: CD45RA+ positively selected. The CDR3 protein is CASSLGTGYQETQYF. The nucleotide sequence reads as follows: TGTGCCAGCAGCTTAGGGACAGGGTATCAAGAGACCCAGTACTTC.